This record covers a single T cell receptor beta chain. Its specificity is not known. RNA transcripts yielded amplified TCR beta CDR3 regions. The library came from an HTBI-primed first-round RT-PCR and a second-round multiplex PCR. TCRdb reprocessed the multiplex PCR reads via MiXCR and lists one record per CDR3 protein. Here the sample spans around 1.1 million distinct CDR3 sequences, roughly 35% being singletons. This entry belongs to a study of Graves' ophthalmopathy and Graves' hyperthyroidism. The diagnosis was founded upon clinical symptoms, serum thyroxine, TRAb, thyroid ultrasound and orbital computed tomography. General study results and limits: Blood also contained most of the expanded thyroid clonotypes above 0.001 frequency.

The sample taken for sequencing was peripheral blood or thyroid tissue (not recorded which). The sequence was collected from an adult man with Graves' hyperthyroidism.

The CDR3 DNA reads TGTGCCAGCAGCCAGGCACCGGGGTCGGAAACCCAGTACTTC. This encodes CASSQAPGSETQYF. This chain joins TRBV7-8 and TRBJ2-5; possibly TRBD2 for D (5 bases). The germline V gene has CDR1 SGHVS and CDR2 FQNEAQ. The V and J ends lost 5 bases and 8 bases respectively, with 18 bases between them. This CDR3 region has 14 residues.